This paragraph covers one T cell receptor beta chain sequence. The ends lost 6 bases at V and 3 bases at J; junction bases unmatched: 3. The CDR3 has 14 amino acids. From germline, CDR1 is MRHNA and CDR2 SNTAGT. The record originates from a study of control samples from healthy donors and cancer patients. This table comes from immunoSEQ multiplex PCR, and its TCRdb copy is limited to in-frame clones, with some not included. The repertoire holds around 170,000 clones, roughly nine tenths seen once, with approximately 0.7% in the top ten. What was sequenced was blood. This clonotype originated in a woman under 40 in good health. The chain couples TRBV6-4 to TRBJ2-3; 10 bases agree with TRBD2. Here the CDR3 reads CASSSAGGTDTQYF. The DNA for the CDR3 is TGTGCCAGCAGCTCAGCGGGAGGGACAGATACGCAGTATTTT.